This passage covers 11 T cell receptor beta chains from one sample sequenced in a study of blood T cell repertoires in COVID-19. Using immunoSEQ multiplex PCR, the repertoire was profiled, and TCRdb retains in-frame clones only, with some absent. This sample has roughly 300,000 clones; 86% occur once, and the top ten carry 4% to 5%. The sequenced sample consisted of PBMCs or T cells enriched from blood (not recorded which). Receptors were obtained from a man younger than 40 who had recovered from COVID-19.

The J gene is TRBJ2-3, the V gene TRBV30; no definite D call. Trimming took off 3 bases at V and 0 bases at J, with 4 bases between the two ends. There are 12 residues in the CDR3. Germline CDR1 GTSNPN, CDR2 SVGIG (reference sequence). This CDR3 reads CAWRQSTDTQYF. CDR3 in DNA: TGTGCCTGGAGACAAAGCACAGATACGCAGTATTTT.

The chain couples TRBV5-6 to TRBJ1-2; 10 bases fit TRBD1. Germline assignment: CDR1 SGHDT and CDR2 YYEEEE. This CDR3 has 14 amino acids. V was clipped by 6 bases and J by 6 bases; unmatched bases: 8. The CDR3 sequence is CASTRTGGWDGYTF. In DNA form, the CDR3 reads TGTGCCAGCACTCGGACAGGGGGATGGGATGGCTACACCTTC.

This clone was observed a handful of times. The chain uses TRBV10-3 and TRBJ1-5; possible D gene TRBD1, 5 bases. V was shortened by 3 bases and J by 3 bases, with 9 bases between the two germline ends. CDR1 is ENHRY, CDR2 SYGVKD, per germline. The CDR3 consists of 14 residues. The CDR3 DNA is TGTGCCATCAGTGACGGACACCTCAATCAGCCCCAGCATTTT. It yields the protein CAISDGHLNQPQHF.

The V gene is TRBV7-6, the J gene TRBJ2-2, with 16 bases that match TRBD2. Trimming removed 8 bases from V and 7 bases from J; junction bases left unmatched: 1. This CDR3 spans 14 amino acids. Germline V gene lookup returns CDR1 SGHVS and CDR2 FNYEAQ. CDR3 nucleotides: TGTGCCAGCGGGACTAGCGGGAGGGTCGGGGAGCTGTTTTTT. Translated, it gives CASGTSGRVGELFF.

DNA of the CDR3: TGTGCCAGCAGTTTAAGCTGGGGGGGGGTTTTGGAGTACTTC. It yields the protein CASSLSWGGVLEYF. This sequence joins TRBV27 and TRBJ2-7; 7 nucleotides line up with TRBD2. The germline gives CDR1 MNHEY, CDR2 SMNVEV (reference sequence). The CDR3 sequence is 14 residues long. V trimming: 2 bases; J trimming: 11 bases; junction bases outside the gene matches: 12.

The chain is built from TRBV25-1 and TRBJ1-2; 7 nucleotides agree with TRBD1. V gave up 1 base and J gave up 6 bases; unmatched junction bases: 5. Germline CDR1 reads MGHDK; CDR2 reads SYGVNS. The CDR3 loop spans 14 amino acids. The CDR3 reads CASSEWGTANGYTF. In DNA, the CDR3 is TGTGCCAGCAGTGAATGGGGGACAGCAAATGGCTACACCTTC.

The V gene is TRBV11-3, the J gene TRBJ2-7, with D possibly TRBD2 on 6 matching bases. Deletions cut 1 base from V and 1 base from J, with 11 bases between. The germline V gene has CDR1 SGHNT and CDR2 YENEEA. This CDR3 comprises 15 residues. The CDR3 reads CASSLAGVGSYEQYF. DNA of the CDR3: TGTGCCAGCAGCTTAGCGGGGGTCGGATCCTACGAGCAGTACTTC.

The CDR3 here is CASSLGGSHLSGNTIYF. In DNA, the CDR3 is TGTGCCAGCAGTCTTGGAGGGTCCCACCTCTCTGGAAACACCATATATTTT. The J gene is TRBJ1-3, the V gene TRBV28; D ambiguous. The CDR3 covers 17 residues. Germline V lookup: CDR1 MDHEN, CDR2 SYDVKM. Trimming left V 5 bases short and J 0 bases short, with 17 bases between.

Notes on this clone: Distinct nucleotide sequences in the sample also encode this CDR3. V gene TRBV18 combines with J gene TRBJ1-2; unclear D gene. The CDR3 runs to 13 residues. The V end was cut by 3 bases, the J end by 5 bases, with 10 bases between. Germline CDR1 and CDR2: KGHSH and LQKENI. CDR3 loop: CASSPDRGYGYTF. The CDR3 DNA follows: TGTGCCAGCTCACCCGACCGCGGGTATGGCTACACCTTC.

The gene calls are TRBV7-9 and TRBJ2-7; D gene unclear. Germline lookup yields CDR1 SEHNR and CDR2 FQNEAQ (reference sequence). Trimming shortened V by 5 bases and J by 3 bases, and 14 bases separated the two germline ends. CDR3 length: 14 amino acids. As DNA, the CDR3 is TGTGCCAGCAGCACGACCGGGTCGAACTACGAGCAGTACTTC. The encoded protein is CASSTTGSNYEQYF. Filled out from reference TRBV7-9 and TRBJ2-7, the complete variable domain reads DTGVSQNPRHKITKRGQNVTFRCDPISEHNRLYWYRQTLGQGPEFLTYFQNEAQLEKSRLLSDRFSAERPKGSFSTLEIQRTEQGDSAMYLCASSTTGSNYEQYFGPGTRLTVT.

This clone was seen just once. This sample also contains other DNA sequences that code for the same CDR3. The chain combines TRBV12-3 or TRBV12-4 with TRBJ1-2; D is unclear. The V gene lost 5 bases and the J gene lost 5 bases, with 9 bases spanning the gap. The CDR3 length is 12 residues. This chain's CDR3 is CASSPTGYGYTF. For the CDR3, the DNA is TGTGCCAGCAGTCCTACGGGATATGGCTACACCTTC.